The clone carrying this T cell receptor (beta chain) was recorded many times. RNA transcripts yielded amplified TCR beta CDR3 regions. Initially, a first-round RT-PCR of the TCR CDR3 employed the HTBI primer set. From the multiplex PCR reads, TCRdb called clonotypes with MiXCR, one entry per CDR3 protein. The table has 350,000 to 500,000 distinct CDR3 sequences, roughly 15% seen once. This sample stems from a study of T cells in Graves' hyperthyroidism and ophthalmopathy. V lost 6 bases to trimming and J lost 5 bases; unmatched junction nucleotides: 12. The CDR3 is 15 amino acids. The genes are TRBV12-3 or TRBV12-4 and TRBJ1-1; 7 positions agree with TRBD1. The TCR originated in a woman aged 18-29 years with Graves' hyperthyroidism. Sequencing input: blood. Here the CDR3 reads CASSQYRGRGTEAFF. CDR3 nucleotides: TGTGCCAGCAGCCAATACAGGGGCCGGGGGACTGAAGCTTTCTTT.